This T cell receptor beta chain was recovered during a study of blood T cell repertoires in COVID-19. Study-wide background: Acute and convalescent COVID-19 samples came from the United States, Italy and Spain. PBMCs, B-cell-depleted T cells, or T cells provided the cDNA or gDNA that made up the material.

Original analysis: Amplification from reference gene primers served as the basis for estimated nucleated cell counts. The table came from immunoSEQ multiplex PCR; TCRdb's copy has only in-frame clones and leaves some out. Clonal size and the V and J genes are those of that table, whereas D and trimming came from the DNA. The table includes about 72,000 clones, 70% to 90% detected once. The CDR3 covers 14 residues. Looked up from germline, CDR1 is SGHRS and CDR2 is YFSETQ. V lost 4 bases, J lost 11 bases, and 19 bases lay in between. This sequence originates from a woman of 80 years or more with acute or convalescent COVID-19. Sequenced material: peripheral blood. The rearrangement joins TRBV5-1 to TRBJ1-5, with D maybe TRBD1 (5 bases). For the CDR3, the DNA is TGCGCCAGCAGCCGGGGGGAGGGCGGTGAGGCCCAGCATTTT. It codes for CASSRGEGGEAQHF.